The 2 T cell receptor beta chains given below trace back to one sample, sequenced in a study of cytomegalovirus exposure and HLA in healthy donors. TCRdb's table, derived via immunoSEQ multiplex PCR, lists solely in-frame clones and lacks some. The sample lists about 200,000 clones; about nine tenths were seen once. The specimen sequenced was PBMCs. The source of these receptors is a woman younger than 30 in good health and CMV-seropositive.

This clone was recorded once. The V call is TRBV7-2, the J call TRBJ2-7; D perhaps matches TRBD1 (6 bases). This CDR3 spans 19 amino acids. V was cut by 4 bases and J by 0 bases, with 25 bases left in between. Per germline, CDR1 SGHTA and CDR2 FQGNSA. CDR3: CASSWTAAWGQKSSYEQYF. CDR3 coding DNA: TGTGCCAGCAGCTGGACAGCAGCATGGGGCCAAAAAAGCTCCTACGAGCAGTACTTC.

Note on this clone: Other DNA sequences in the same sample also yield this CDR3. V gene TRBV27 combines with J gene TRBJ1-1; D not certain. This CDR3 is 12 amino acids long. The V gene's germline CDR1 is MNHEY and CDR2 SMNVEV (reference sequence). Trimming took 6 bases from V and 0 from J, leaving 5 bases between them. In DNA form, the CDR3 reads TGTGCCAGCAGCACTATGAACACTGAAGCTTTCTTT. Amino acids: CASSTMNTEAFF.